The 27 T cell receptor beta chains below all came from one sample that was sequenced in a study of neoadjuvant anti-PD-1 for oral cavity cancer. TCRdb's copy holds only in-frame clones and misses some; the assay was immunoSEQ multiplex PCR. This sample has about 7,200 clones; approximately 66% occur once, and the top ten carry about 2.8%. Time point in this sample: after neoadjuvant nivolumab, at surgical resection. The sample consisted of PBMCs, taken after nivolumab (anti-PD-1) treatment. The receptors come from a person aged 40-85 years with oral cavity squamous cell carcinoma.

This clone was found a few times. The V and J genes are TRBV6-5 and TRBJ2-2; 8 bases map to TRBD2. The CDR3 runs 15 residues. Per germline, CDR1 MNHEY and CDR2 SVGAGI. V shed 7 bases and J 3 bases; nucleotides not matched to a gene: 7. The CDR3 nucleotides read TGTGCCAGCAAGACGGGGGGGTCTCACACCGGGGAGCTGTTTTTT. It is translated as CASKTGGSHTGELFF.

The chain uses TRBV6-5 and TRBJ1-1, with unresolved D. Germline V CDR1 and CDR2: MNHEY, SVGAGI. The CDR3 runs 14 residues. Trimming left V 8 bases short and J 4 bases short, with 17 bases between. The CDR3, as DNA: TGTGCCAGCGCCACGGGAGCTGTCGGCACTGAAGCTTTCTTT. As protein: CASATGAVGTEAFF.

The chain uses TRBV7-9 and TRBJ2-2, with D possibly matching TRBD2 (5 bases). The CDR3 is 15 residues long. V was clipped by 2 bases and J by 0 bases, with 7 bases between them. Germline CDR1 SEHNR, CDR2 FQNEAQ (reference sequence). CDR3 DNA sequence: TGTGCCAGCAGCTTACGGCGGGCGAACACCGGGGAGCTGTTTTTT. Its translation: CASSLRRANTGELFF.

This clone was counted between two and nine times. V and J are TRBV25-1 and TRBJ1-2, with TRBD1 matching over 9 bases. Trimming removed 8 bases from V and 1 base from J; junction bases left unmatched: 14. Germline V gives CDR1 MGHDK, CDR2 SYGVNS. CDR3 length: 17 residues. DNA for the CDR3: TGTGCCAGCTCCCACCCGGGACAGGGCAAGGATAACTATGGCTACACCTTC. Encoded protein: CASSHPGQGKDNYGYTF.

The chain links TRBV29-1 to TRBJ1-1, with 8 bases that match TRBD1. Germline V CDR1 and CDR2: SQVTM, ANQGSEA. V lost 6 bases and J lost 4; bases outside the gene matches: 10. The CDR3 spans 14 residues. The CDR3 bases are TGCAGCGTGCTTTGGGACAGGTTGGGCACTGAAGCTTTCTTT. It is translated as CSVLWDRLGTEAFF.

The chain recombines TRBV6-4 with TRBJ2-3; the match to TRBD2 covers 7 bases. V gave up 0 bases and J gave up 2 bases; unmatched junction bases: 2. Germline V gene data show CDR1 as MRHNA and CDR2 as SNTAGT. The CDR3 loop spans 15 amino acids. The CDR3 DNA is TGTGCCAGCAGTGACTCGGGGGGGGACACAGATACGCAGTATTTT. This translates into CASSDSGGDTDTQYF.

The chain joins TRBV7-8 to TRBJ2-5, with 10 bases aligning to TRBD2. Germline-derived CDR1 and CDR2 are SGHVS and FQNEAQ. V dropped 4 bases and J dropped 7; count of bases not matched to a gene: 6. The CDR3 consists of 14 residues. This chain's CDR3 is CASSSSGGQRTQYF. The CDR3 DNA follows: TGTGCCAGCAGCTCTAGCGGGGGCCAGAGGACCCAGTACTTC.

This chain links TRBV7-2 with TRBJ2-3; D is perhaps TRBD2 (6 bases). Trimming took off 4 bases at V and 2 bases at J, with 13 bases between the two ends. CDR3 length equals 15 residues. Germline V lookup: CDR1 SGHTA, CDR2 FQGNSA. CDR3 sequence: CASSYGTGNTDTQYF. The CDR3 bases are TGTGCCAGCAGCTACGGGACTGGAAACACAGATACGCAGTATTTT.

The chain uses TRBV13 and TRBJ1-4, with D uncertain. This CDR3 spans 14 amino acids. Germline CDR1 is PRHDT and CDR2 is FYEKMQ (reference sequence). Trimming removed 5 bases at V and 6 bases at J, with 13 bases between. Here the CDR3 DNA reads TGTGCCAGCAGCCCCGGCCGTCGCGATGAAAAACTGTTTTTT. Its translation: CASSPGRRDEKLFF.

The CDR3 reads CASSSRTTGGGNQPQHF. The CDR3 DNA reads TGTGCCAGCAGTTCGCGCACGACAGGGGGCGGAAATCAGCCCCAGCATTTT. V usage is TRBV27 and J usage is TRBJ1-5, with 10 bases matching TRBD1. The CDR3 is 17 residues long. With V trimmed by 4 bases and J by 4 bases, 10 bases remained unmatched. From germline, CDR1 is MNHEY and CDR2 SMNVEV (reference sequence).

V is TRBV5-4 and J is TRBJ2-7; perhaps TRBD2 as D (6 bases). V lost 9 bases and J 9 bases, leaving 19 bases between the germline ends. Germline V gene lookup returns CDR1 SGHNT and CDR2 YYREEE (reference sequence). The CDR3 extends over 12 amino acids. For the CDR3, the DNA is TGTGCCATCTCCCGGGACTCACGGGTGCAGTACTTC. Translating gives CAISRDSRVQYF.

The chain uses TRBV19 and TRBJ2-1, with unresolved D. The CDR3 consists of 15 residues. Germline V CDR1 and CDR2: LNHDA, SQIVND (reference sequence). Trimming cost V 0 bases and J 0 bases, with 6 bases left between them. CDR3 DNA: TGTGCCAGTAGTATAGAGGCGAGCTCCTACAATGAGCAGTTCTTC. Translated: CASSIEASSYNEQFF. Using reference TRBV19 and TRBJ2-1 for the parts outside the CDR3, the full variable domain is DGGITQSPKYLFRKEGQNVTLSCEQNLNHDAMYWYRQDPGQGLRLIYYSQIVNDFQKGDIAEGYSVSREKKESFPLTVTSAQKNPTAFYLCASSIEASSYNEQFFGPGTRLTVL.

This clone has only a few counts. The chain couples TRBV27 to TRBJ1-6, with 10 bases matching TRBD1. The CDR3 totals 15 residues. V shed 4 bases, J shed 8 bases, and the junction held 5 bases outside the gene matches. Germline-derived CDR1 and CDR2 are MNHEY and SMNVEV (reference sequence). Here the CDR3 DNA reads TGTGCCAGCAGTTCTTGGGACAGGGGAGATTCACCCCTCCACTTT. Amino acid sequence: CASSSWDRGDSPLHF.

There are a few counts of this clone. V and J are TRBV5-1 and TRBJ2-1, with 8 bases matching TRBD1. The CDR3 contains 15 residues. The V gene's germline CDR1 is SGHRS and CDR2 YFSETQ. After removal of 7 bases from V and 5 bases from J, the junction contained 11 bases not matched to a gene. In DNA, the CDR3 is TGCGCCAGCGGCCTCGGACAGGGCCGACACAATGAGCAGTTCTTC. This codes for CASGLGQGRHNEQFF. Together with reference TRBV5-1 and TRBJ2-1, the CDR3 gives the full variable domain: KAGVTQTPRYLIKTRGQQVTLSCSPISGHRSVSWYQQTPGQGLQFLFEYFSETQRNKGNFPGRFSGRQFSNSRSEMNVSTLELGDSALYLCASGLGQGRHNEQFFGPGTRLTVL.

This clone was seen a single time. The CDR3 reads CASLLGSAEQYF. CDR3 bases: TGTGCCAGCTTGCTAGGTTCAGCCGAGCAGTACTTC. This chain links TRBV21-1 with TRBJ2-7; the D segment call TRBD2 is taken from the table without a DNA check. TRBV21-1 corresponds to a pseudogene. CDR3 length: 12 residues.

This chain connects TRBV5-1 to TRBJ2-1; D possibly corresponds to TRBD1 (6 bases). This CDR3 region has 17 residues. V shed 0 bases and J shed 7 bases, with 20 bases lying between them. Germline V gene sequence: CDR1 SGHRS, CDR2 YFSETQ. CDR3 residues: CASSLGTVFGFRNEQFF. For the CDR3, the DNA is TGCGCCAGCAGCTTGGGGACAGTTTTCGGATTCAGAAATGAGCAGTTCTTC.

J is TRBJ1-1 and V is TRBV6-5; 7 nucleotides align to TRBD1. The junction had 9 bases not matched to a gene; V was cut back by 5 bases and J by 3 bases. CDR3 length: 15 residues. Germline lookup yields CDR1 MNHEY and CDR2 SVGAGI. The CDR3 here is CASSPRTGDYTEAFF. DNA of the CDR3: TGTGCCAGCAGTCCCCGGACAGGTGATTACACTGAAGCTTTCTTT.

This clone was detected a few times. For the CDR3, the DNA is TGTGCCAGCAGCAAAGAAAGGCCAGGGTGGATATCGAAAGAGGGCGAGCAGTACTTC. Encoded protein: CASSKERPGWISKEGEQYF. J is TRBJ2-7 and V is TRBV21-1. TRBV21-1 corresponds to a pseudogene. This CDR3 region has 19 residues.

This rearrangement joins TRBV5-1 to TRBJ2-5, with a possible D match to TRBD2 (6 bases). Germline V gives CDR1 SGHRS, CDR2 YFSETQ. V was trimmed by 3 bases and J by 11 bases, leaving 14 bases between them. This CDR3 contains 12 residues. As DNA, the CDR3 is TGCGCCAGCAGCTCGGAGGGCCCCTTACAGTACTTC. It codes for CASSSEGPLQYF.

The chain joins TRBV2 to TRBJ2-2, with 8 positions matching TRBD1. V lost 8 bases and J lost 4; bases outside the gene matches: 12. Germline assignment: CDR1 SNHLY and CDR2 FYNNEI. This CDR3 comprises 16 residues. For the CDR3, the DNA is TGTGCCAGCGGTCGGGCGACAGGGGCCCCCACCGGGGAGCTGTTTTTT. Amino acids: CASGRATGAPTGELFF.

The CDR3 DNA sequence: TGTGCCAGCAGTTACCCCGGGACAGGGGTTACTGAAGCTTTCTTT. Amino acid sequence: CASSYPGTGVTEAFF. This chain joins TRBV6-6 and TRBJ1-1, with 10 bases matching TRBD1. The ends lost 2 bases at V and 5 bases at J; junction bases unmatched: 5. CDR3 length equals 15 residues. The V gene's germline CDR1 is MNHNY and CDR2 SVGAGI (reference sequence).

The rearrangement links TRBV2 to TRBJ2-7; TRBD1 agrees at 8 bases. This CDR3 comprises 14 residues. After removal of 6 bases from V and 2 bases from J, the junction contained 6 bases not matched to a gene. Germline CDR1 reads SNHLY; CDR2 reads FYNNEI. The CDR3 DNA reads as TGTGCCAGCAGCAGAGGACAGGGCCCCTACGAGCAGTACTTC. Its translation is CASSRGQGPYEQYF.

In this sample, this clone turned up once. CDR3 sequence reads: CASSLEQRTGQYF. The CDR3 DNA is TGTGCCAGCAGTCTGGAACAGCGGACGGGGCAGTACTTC. V and J are TRBV6-1 and TRBJ2-7; D might be TRBD2 (5 bases). From germline, CDR1 is MNHNS and CDR2 SASEGT. The length of the CDR3 is 13 residues. V gave up 5 bases and J gave up 9 bases, with 17 bases separating them.

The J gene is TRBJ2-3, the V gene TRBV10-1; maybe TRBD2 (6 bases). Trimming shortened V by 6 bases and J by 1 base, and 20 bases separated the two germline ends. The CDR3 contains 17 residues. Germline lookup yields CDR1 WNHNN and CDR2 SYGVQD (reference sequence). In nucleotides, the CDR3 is TGCGCCAGCAGGGGAAGATTTGGTGGAGGGGGCACAGATACGCAGTATTTT. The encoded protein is CASRGRFGGGGTDTQYF.

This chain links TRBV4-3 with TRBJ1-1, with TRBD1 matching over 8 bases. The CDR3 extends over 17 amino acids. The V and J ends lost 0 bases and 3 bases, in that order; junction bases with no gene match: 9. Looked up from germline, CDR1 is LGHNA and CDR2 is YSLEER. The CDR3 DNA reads TGCGCCAGCAGCCAAGATCCCCAGGGGGCGTTGGACACTGAAGCTTTCTTT. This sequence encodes CASSQDPQGALDTEAFF.

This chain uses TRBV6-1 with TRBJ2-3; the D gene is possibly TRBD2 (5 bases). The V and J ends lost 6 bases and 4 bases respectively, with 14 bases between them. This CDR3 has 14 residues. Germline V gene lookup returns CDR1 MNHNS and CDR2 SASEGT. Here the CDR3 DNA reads TGTGCCAGCAGGGGTGGTCTAGCTTCAGATACGCAGTATTTT. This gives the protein CASRGGLASDTQYF.

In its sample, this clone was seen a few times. The CDR3 region is CASSSSPGGNTGELFF. The DNA of the CDR3 is TGTGCCAGCAGTTCGTCGCCAGGGGGAAACACCGGGGAGCTGTTTTTT. The chain carries TRBV6-6 and TRBJ2-2; 7 positions agree with TRBD1. Germline V lookup: CDR1 MNHNY, CDR2 SVGAGI (reference sequence). The CDR3 sequence is 16 residues long. The trim removed 4 bases at V and 2 bases at J, leaving 7 bases unmatched.